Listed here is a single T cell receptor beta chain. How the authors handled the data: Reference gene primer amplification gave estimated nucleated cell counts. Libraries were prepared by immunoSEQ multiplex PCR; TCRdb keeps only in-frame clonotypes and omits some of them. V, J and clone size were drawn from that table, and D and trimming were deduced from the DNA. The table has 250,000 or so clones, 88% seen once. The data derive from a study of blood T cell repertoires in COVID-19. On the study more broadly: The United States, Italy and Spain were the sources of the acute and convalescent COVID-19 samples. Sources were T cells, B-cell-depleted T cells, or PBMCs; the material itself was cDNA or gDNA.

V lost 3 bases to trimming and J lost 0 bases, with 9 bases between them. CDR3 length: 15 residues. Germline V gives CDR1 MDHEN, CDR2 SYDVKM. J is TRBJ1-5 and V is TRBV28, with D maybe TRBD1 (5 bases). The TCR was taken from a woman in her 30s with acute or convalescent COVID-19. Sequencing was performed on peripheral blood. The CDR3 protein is CASSFDSNSNQPQHF. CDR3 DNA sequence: TGTGCCAGCAGTTTCGACAGCAATAGCAATCAGCCCCAGCATTTT.